Listed here is a single TCR beta chain. The antigen this receptor binds is unknown. There are no base qualities to consult, and no much larger clone falls within one base. The roughly 38 donors, aged about 6 to 90 years, were systemically healthy Caucasian individuals from Russia. Around 10 milliliters of peripheral blood were collected from each donor into EDTA-treated Vacutainer tubes. PBMCs were isolated by Ficoll-Paque density-gradient centrifugation, with at least 7 million obtained per sample. Total RNA was extracted from PBMCs with Trizol reagent, with at least 5 micrograms obtained per sample. For every donor, flow cytometry on a PBMC aliquot measured the percentage of naive CD45RAhigh/CD27high T cells. The library was prepared using 5' RACE. Instrument on record: Illumina HiSeq 2500. A second PCR of 7 to 11 cycles was performed with a sample-barcoded 5' primer and a J-beta primer mix. A unique molecular identifier was introduced onto each TCR beta cDNA molecule by a template-switch 5' adaptor carrying 12 random nucleotides. At least 2.5 million CDR3-containing paired-end reads were obtained from each sample. First-strand cDNA was synthesized from all RNA with the Mint cDNA synthesis kit, primed by a TRBC-specific oligonucleotide. Following uracil-DNA glycosylase treatment, all cDNA underwent a first 18-cycle PCR with the universal primers M1SS and BC2_uni_R. The authors' analysis ran thus. Each sample was normalized by randomly selecting 1 million high-quality reads, each carrying a distinct molecular identifier. Reads with shared molecular identifiers were discarded instead of being binned into consensus sequences. CDR3 identification, clonotype clustering and error correction used MiTCR with a Q25 quality threshold and the strictest error-elimination algorithm. A nonparametric unseen species model using Euler transformation provided a lower-bound estimate of total TCR beta diversity. TCRdb handled the public reads itself, with Q25 trimming in fastp and clone calling in MiXCR, and kept productive beta chains. Duplicate CDR3 protein sequences are folded into a single record with the most common DNA and genes. The V and J calls were determined by TCRdb, not by the authors. This sample lists about 1.4 million distinct CDR3 sequences; roughly 60% were detected once. The ten biggest clones cover 5.5% to 8% of the sample.

The data originate from a study of blood T cells in healthy people across ages (dated by TCRdb to the mid-2010s). Looking at the study overall: In model experiments, template switching captured roughly one uniquely barcoded TCR beta cDNA molecule for every two T cells. Age-related changes in TCR beta repertoire diversity were measured in the study by deep sequencing normalized with unique cDNA molecular identifiers. Four age groups were formed from the donors: young (average 16 years), middle-aged (just under 40), aged (around 68) and long-lived (roughly 88). To avoid experimental bias, donors of different ages were randomly spread across the sequencing lanes. Using the same blood draw, the study looked at two additional independent replicas of 1 million unique cDNA reads for two donors, one aged 18 to 29 and the other aged 80 or older.

The trim is 3 bases for V and 7 bases for J, with a gap of 10 bases between the germline ends. Including the terminal cysteine and phenylalanine, the CDR3 comprises 14 residues. CDR3 DNA is the only sequence kept; it has 42 bases, read in frame from the first base. CDR1 and CDR2 were assigned from the germline V gene (reference sequence) as LGHDT and YNNKEL. What the research found in general, with its limitations: Estimates of total diversity based on one million sequenced T cells were regarded as lower bounds and as underestimates. Since profiling was done on bulk unsorted PBMCs, naive and antigen-experienced compartments could not be conclusively compared. Observed TCR beta diversity per million T cells fell roughly linearly with age, and a significant reduction was already apparent by age about 38. Because the CMV infection status of the donors was unknown, age-related changes in expanded clonotypes may potentially have been confounded. The percentage of naive T cells measured by flow cytometry correlated strongly with observed TCR beta diversity. Compared with the aged group, the long-lived group had more naive CD4+ T cells, fewer expanded clones and increased TCR diversity, a pattern suggesting age selection.

Sequences were obtained from blood. The receptor chain draws on TRBV3-1 and TRBJ1-6; TRBD1 is a possible D gene, resting on 5 matching bases. The sequence came from a man between 18 and 35 years old in good health. The CDR3 sequence is CASSHIRGNSPLHF. The DNA sequence is TGTGCCAGCAGCCATATCCGGGGGAATTCACCCCTCCACTTT.